This T cell receptor (beta chain) was found in a study of blood T cell repertoires in COVID-19 (dated by TCRdb to 2018 to 2021). The study in broad terms: Samples covering the acute and convalescent phases of COVID-19 were provided by collaborators in the United States, Italy and Spain. The material from the prospective study consisted of cDNA or gDNA derived from T cells, B-cell-depleted T cells, or PBMCs. The dataset comprised deeply sampled blood TCRbeta repertoires from subjects exposed to, actively infected with, or recovered from COVID-19. The repertoires were made available in a free public database intended to serve as a resource for research on the immune response to SARS-CoV-2. The samples were drawn from two sources: the first 160 participants of the ongoing ImmuneRACE study, and about 1,300 subjects contributed by 6 global collaborators. The sample metadata nearly always contained a de-identified subject ID, COVID-19 status, age in years and sex. HLA class I and class II types, where available, came from metadata supplied by the sample provider rather than from assay-based typing.

The collaborating institutions used their own protocols to collect whole blood in K2EDTA tubes. Collaborator samples were shipped for TCRbeta analysis as frozen whole blood, isolated PBMCs, or DNA extracted from either sample type. What the research found in general, with its limitations: How much clinical and demographic metadata was included differed by source and by participant, and the metadata was provided uncurated.

For this clone: It has no known antigen specificity. The sample holds no much larger clone one base away, and base qualities are not on file.

TCRbeta CDR3 regions were amplified from genomic DNA by means of the immunoSEQ Assay, a bias-controlled multiplex PCR. As for the authors' bioinformatics: The number of nucleated cells in each sample was estimated from the amplification of reference gene primers within the assay. To quantify the absolute abundance of each unique TCRbeta CDR3 rearrangement, sequence reads were collapsed and filtered. Productive Simpson clonality was computed per sample as the square root of Simpson's diversity index over productive rearrangements. What TCRdb holds here is the immuneACCESS table cut down to in-frame rearrangements. Part of the clones is not present; checked against another copy, under half of the missing clones reflect an unresolved V gene, and the others are unexplained. V, J and clone size reflect that table, while D and trimming were determined from the DNA. Counted in this sample were about 250,000 clones; about four fifths of them appeared once. 8.9% of the sample is held by the ten biggest clonotypes.

The germline V gene gives CDR1 as MNHEY and CDR2 as SVGAGI. Between the V and J ends, shortened by 6 bases and 5 bases respectively, the junction contains 10 bases. The CDR3 runs 13 amino acids, cysteine and phenylalanine included. CDR3 DNA is the only sequence kept; it has 39 bases, read in frame from the first base. The chain uses TRBV6-5 and TRBJ1-4; the D gene is perhaps TRBD1, from 6 matching bases. The sample comprised peripheral blood. This sequence originates from a man older than 75 with acute or convalescent COVID-19. The CDR3 protein sequence reads: CASRGTQNEKLFF. The bases read TGTGCCAGCAGAGGGACACAGAATGAAAAACTGTTTTTT.